This T cell receptor beta chain was retrieved from a study of CD8 T cells in ankylosing spondylitis. Broader study findings: It was reported that disease-linked clones were significantly enriched in matched ankylosing spondylitis synovial fluid. Within ankylosing spondylitis blood, a TCR beta motif made up of eight highly homologous variants appeared to be characteristic. Both synovial fluid and blood in reactive arthritis had previously been reported to carry some motif variants.

Construction of TCR beta libraries was performed using quantitative 5'-RACE with molecular barcodes. TCRdb re-called the 5' RACE reads through MiXCR, storing one row per CDR3 protein. The sample lists around 160,000 distinct CDR3 sequences, around 10% seen once, with 29% in the top ten. This clonotype was recorded many times. The antigen is undetermined. The J segment lost 5 bases and the V segment lost 6 bases, leaving 16 bases of the junction unmatched. This CDR3 is 17 amino acids long. Looked up from germline, CDR1 is MNHNS and CDR2 is SASEGT. This TCR derives from a male donor with ankylosing spondylitis or in good health (not recorded which). The rearrangement uses TRBV6-1 and TRBJ2-3; 8 bases are shared with TRBD2. Material for sequencing was blood, either unsorted or a sorted T cell fraction (not recorded which). CDR3 protein: CASRPRHGLAVGDTQYF. CDR3 DNA: TGTGCCAGCAGGCCCAGACACGGACTAGCCGTGGGAGATACGCAGTATTTT.